These 9 T cell receptor beta chains came from one sample sequenced in a study of radiation and T cells in renal cell carcinoma. The method was immunoSEQ multiplex PCR; TCRdb's version includes in-frame clones alone and lacks a portion of them. The sample holds some 120,000 clones, approximately 82% seen once. Indicated time point: baseline pretreatment blood. This sample's treatment: 15 Gy SBRT to primary tumor, nephrectomy 4 weeks later. Sequenced material: blood, taken from a patient whose treatment included radiotherapy and nephrectomy. These receptors were collected from a woman aged 55 to 70 with renal cell carcinoma.

The V gene is TRBV29-1, the J gene TRBJ2-5; D may be TRBD1 or TRBD2 (5 bases each). The CDR3 is 14 amino acids. CDR1 SQVTM and CDR2 ANQGSEA come from the germline V gene. Trimming removed 4 bases from V and 7 bases from J, with 19 bases in between. Here the CDR3 reads CSVGDLGRLGTQYF. CDR3 DNA: TGCAGCGTTGGAGATTTGGGACGACTCGGGACCCAGTACTTC.

J is TRBJ2-5 and V is TRBV19; tentatively, D is TRBD1 (6 bases). The CDR3 length is 12 residues. The germline V gene encodes CDR1 LNHDA and CDR2 SQIVND (reference sequence). V lost 6 bases and J 3 bases, leaving 8 bases between the germline ends. CDR3 sequence: CASRKGEETQYF. The CDR3 DNA reads as TGTGCCAGTAGAAAGGGGGAAGAGACCCAGTACTTC. The full variable domain, with the rest looked up from reference TRBV19 and TRBJ2-5, is DGGITQSPKYLFRKEGQNVTLSCEQNLNHDAMYWYRQDPGQGLRLIYYSQIVNDFQKGDIAEGYSVSREKKESFPLTVTSAQKNPTAFYLCASRKGEETQYFGPGTRLLVL.

The chain links TRBV9 to TRBJ2-3; no clear D. The CDR3 is made up of 14 amino acids. V shed 0 bases and J shed 3 bases, with 8 bases lying between them. Germline V CDR1 and CDR2: SGDLS, YYNGEE. CDR3 DNA sequence: TGTGCCAGCAGCGTAGCTATGACTACAGATACGCAGTATTTT. This sequence encodes CASSVAMTTDTQYF.

The V and J genes are TRBV27 and TRBJ2-1; D unclear. The CDR3 consists of 12 residues. V dropped 4 bases and J dropped 7 bases, with 8 bases sitting between them. Germline loops: CDR1 MNHEY, CDR2 SMNVEV (reference sequence). In DNA, the CDR3 is TGTGCCAGCAGTTACGGGTGGAATGAGCAGTTCTTC. Protein: CASSYGWNEQFF.

The gene calls are TRBV18 and TRBJ1-5; TRBD1 agrees at 9 bases. Germline V lookup: CDR1 KGHSH, CDR2 LQKENI. The CDR3 is 16 amino acids. Trimming removed 3 bases from V and 3 bases from J; junction bases left unmatched: 6. CDR3 sequence (DNA): TGTGCCAGCTCACCGGGACAGGGAATATTCAATCAGCCCCAGCATTTT. Amino acids: CASSPGQGIFNQPQHF. Looking up the rest from reference TRBV18 and TRBJ1-5 gives the full variable domain: NAGVMQNPRHLVRRRGQEARLRCSPMKGHSHVYWYRQLPEEGLKFMVYLQKENIIDESGMPKERFSAEFPKEGPSILRIQQVVRGDSAAYFCASSPGQGIFNQPQHFGDGTRLSIL.

The chain joins TRBV10-3 to TRBJ1-5; maybe TRBD1 (6 bases). Germline-derived CDR1 and CDR2 are ENHRY and SYGVKD. The CDR3 runs to 14 residues. The V end was cut by 3 bases, the J end by 6 bases, with 12 bases between. The CDR3 here is CAISEQGEGQPQHF. The CDR3 DNA is TGTGCCATCAGTGAACAGGGAGAGGGTCAGCCCCAGCATTTT.

The J gene is TRBJ1-2, the V gene TRBV11-2, with 7 nucleotides matching TRBD1. The CDR3 has 14 amino acids. Germline assignment: CDR1 SGHAT and CDR2 FQNNGV. The ends lost 6 bases at V and 7 bases at J; junction bases unmatched: 11. CDR3 residues: CASSTGQVLSGYTF. CDR3 in DNA: TGTGCCAGCAGTACAGGACAGGTCCTGAGTGGCTACACCTTC. The full variable domain, its missing parts supplied by reference TRBV11-2 and TRBJ1-2, is EAGVAQSPRYKIIEKRQSVAFWCNPISGHATLYWYQQILGQGPKLLIQFQNNGVVDDSQLPKDRFSAERLKGVDSTLKIQPAKLEDSAVYLCASSTGQVLSGYTFGSGTRLTVV.

The J gene is TRBJ1-2, the V gene TRBV6-6, with D possibly matching TRBD1 (5 bases). Between the trimmed V and J ends, which lost 6 bases and 2 bases, there was a span of 16 bases. Germline assignment: CDR1 MNHNY and CDR2 SVGAGI (reference sequence). The CDR3 consists of 15 residues. This chain's CDR3 is CASRTGQTRNYGYTF. The DNA of the CDR3 is TGTGCCAGCAGAACAGGACAAACCAGAAACTATGGCTACACCTTC.

V usage is TRBV14 and J usage is TRBJ1-2; 7 nucleotides agree with TRBD1. Germline V gene data show CDR1 as SGHDN and CDR2 as FVKESK. This CDR3 spans 16 amino acids. V lost 6 bases and J lost 0; bases outside the gene matches: 10. The CDR3 sequence: CASSPDRALANYGYTF. CDR3 nucleotide sequence: TGTGCCAGCAGTCCCGACAGGGCATTAGCTAACTATGGCTACACCTTC.